Listed below are T cell receptor beta chains from one sample, sequenced in a study of cytomegalovirus exposure and HLA in healthy donors. Generated by immunoSEQ multiplex PCR, the TCRdb table keeps only in-frame clones and is missing some. The sample lists almost 95,000 clones, less than 70% seen once, with approximately 2.9% in the top ten. What was sequenced was PBMCs. The receptors were sampled from a man aged 50-59 years in good health and CMV-seronegative. Both conserved end residues are part of each CDR3.

J gene,V gene,CDR3 protein
TRBJ2-6,TRBV5-1,CASSLQGSGANVLTF
TRBJ1-5,TRBV19,CASSIARDRGVQPQHF
TRBJ2-3,TRBV6-6,CALRSSGPSTDTQYF
TRBJ2-1,TRBV7-3,CASSYSGTRTGNEQFF
TRBJ1-4,TRBV6-6,CASTAGTGVLFF
TRBJ1-2,TRBV5-6,CASSPPLGRGSYGYTF
TRBJ1-4,TRBV29-1,CSAKTELEKLFF
TRBJ2-3,TRBV30,CAGTGTSGADTQYF
TRBJ1-3,TRBV30,CAWSDRAYSGNTIYF
TRBJ2-3,TRBV30,CAWSVRGLSDTQYF
TRBJ1-3,TRBV6-5,CASSLTGASGNTIYF
TRBJ2-7,TRBV7-2,CASSLVRGLSYEQYF
TRBJ2-5,TRBV19,CASSSFRIQGTQYF
TRBJ2-1,TRBV11-2,CASSSQLAGGGNEQFF
TRBJ1-2,TRBV4-3,CASSPTPGQGTVSYGYTF
TRBJ1-1,TRBV10-3,CAISSTGDTEAFF
TRBJ2-5,TRBV10-3,CAISESADVQETQYF
TRBJ2-2,TRBV15,CATSRDLVGSGRTGELFF
TRBJ2-5,TRBV15,CATSRDPGAQETQYF
TRBJ2-2,TRBV7-3,CASSLLPSGRNTGELFF
TRBJ2-5,TRBV29-1,CSVEGAEETQYF
TRBJ2-2,TRBV5-6,CASSPGLAGPGELFF
TRBJ1-5,TRBV28,CASIPGRLLTTYSNQPQHF
TRBJ2-5,TRBV10-3,CAISDRETQYF
TRBJ1-5,TRBV29-1,CSVEGRSNQPQHF
TRBJ2-4,TRBV29-1,CSVRGTGQGAKNIQYF
TRBJ1-1,TRBV7-9,CASSNRGPGEAFF
TRBJ2-5,TRBV10-3,CAIQPGGQETQYF
TRBJ2-7,TRBV5-1,CASTGQGYEQYF
TRBJ2-3,TRBV5-1,CASSSGISGTDTQYF
TRBJ2-5,TRBV9,CASSVGGRARETQYF
TRBJ2-5,TRBV7-2,CASSKTSGLGETQYF
TRBJ1-3,TRBV5-1,CASSLLPRGSGNTIYF
TRBJ1-1,TRBV13,CASSLGGQGLSAFF
TRBJ1-4,TRBV4-1,CASSQPGQGNHEKLFF
TRBJ2-7,TRBV5-1,CASSQRDRAIPYEQYF
TRBJ1-3,TRBV10-3,CAISRGQLSGNTIYF
TRBJ2-5,TRBV7-6,CASSFGHLSETQYF
TRBJ1-5,TRBV6-5,CASSRGQFSNQPQHF
TRBJ2-5,TRBV6-5,CASSYSVRDRGETQYF
TRBJ1-5,TRBV18,CASSPLTGDQPQHF
TRBJ2-5,TRBV7-7,CASSYGTSGSVETQYF
TRBJ2-1,TRBV5-1,CASSLGGLALSYNEQFF
TRBJ1-5,TRBV19,CASSIVGGVAQPQHF
TRBJ2-7,TRBV7-9,CASSSNRGYEQYF
TRBJ2-1,TRBV28,CASSTPGQGTNEQFF
TRBJ1-2,TRBV7-9,CASSLTWTGEGGYTF